This record covers a single T cell receptor (beta chain). Antigen specificity is unknown. 60 Vbeta and 13 Jbeta primers were used in PCR. The repertoire was sequenced with immunoSEQ multiplex PCR; TCRdb's copy has only in-frame clones and lacks some. The table includes 200,000 to 250,000 clones, under 90% detected once. These donors counted as nominally healthy when sampled, but unrecorded immune exposures were likely. Germline assignment: CDR1 MNHEY and CDR2 SVGAGI. The CDR3 is 15 residues long. With V trimmed by 3 bases and J by 2 bases, 3 bases remained unmatched. The sample comes from a study of cytomegalovirus exposure and HLA in healthy donors. Study-wide points: The study recorded 160 or so TCR beta chains that were cytomegalovirus-associated. According to an earlier analysis, most TCR beta V segments yielded productive rearrangements about 87% or about 30% of the time.

Material: PBMCs. The origin of this receptor is a human donor in good health. This chain joins TRBV6-5 and TRBJ2-7; 11 nucleotides agree with TRBD1. The CDR3 coding sequence is TGTGCCAGCAGTTATCGGACAGGGGGCGCCTACGAGCAGTACTTC. Translating it yields CASSYRTGGAYEQYF.